The 5 T cell receptor beta chains below come from one sample, sequenced in a study of T-cell memory formation after mild COVID-19. TCRdb re-analysed the 5' RACE reads in MiXCR, keeping a single row per CDR3 protein. The sample lists roughly 400,000 distinct CDR3 sequences; roughly 18% were seen once. The sequencing input was PBMCs or a T cell subset sorted from them (not recorded which). The receptors stem from a man between 18 and 29 years old who had mild COVID-19 (a few samples of this study predate the infection). Cell type and time point are not known.

In its sample, this clonotype was seen a few times. This chain joins TRBV11-2 and TRBJ2-2; a weak D match, TRBD1 (6 bases). The V end was cut by 5 bases, the J end by 3 bases, with 13 bases between. The CDR3 has 15 amino acids. Germline V gene lookup returns CDR1 SGHAT and CDR2 FQNNGV. The CDR3 sequence is CASSPWDIDTGELFF. The CDR3 DNA sequence: TGTGCCAGCAGCCCCTGGGACATCGACACCGGGGAGCTGTTTTTT. The full variable domain, with the rest looked up from reference TRBV11-2 and TRBJ2-2, is EAGVAQSPRYKIIEKRQSVAFWCNPISGHATLYWYQQILGQGPKLLIQFQNNGVVDDSQLPKDRFSAERLKGVDSTLKIQPAKLEDSAVYLCASSPWDIDTGELFFGEGSRLTVL.

This chain uses TRBV7-9 with TRBJ1-3, with 7 bases that match TRBD1. V dropped 1 base and J dropped 0; count of bases not matched to a gene: 3. Germline V gene data show CDR1 as SEHNR and CDR2 as FQNEAQ (reference sequence). The CDR3 is 16 residues long. The CDR3 reads CASSLERGLSGNTIYF. The DNA for the CDR3 is TGTGCCAGCAGCTTAGAAAGGGGGCTCTCTGGAAACACCATATATTTT.

In its sample, this clonotype was seen a few times. This rearrangement joins TRBV12-3 or TRBV12-4 to TRBJ1-5; D remains ambiguous. Trimming left V 2 bases short and J 8 bases short, with 10 bases between. CDR3 size: 13 residues. CDR3 sequence: CASSLITAEPQHF. The DNA of the CDR3 is TGTGCCAGCAGTTTAATAACCGCCGAGCCCCAGCATTTT.

In its sample, this clonotype was seen many times. This chain joins TRBV5-1 and TRBJ2-3; D might be TRBD2 (5 bases). This CDR3 is 13 amino acids long. Germline lookup yields CDR1 SGHRS and CDR2 YFSETQ. V lost 3 bases, J lost 5 bases, and 10 bases lay in between. Written as DNA, the CDR3 is TGCGCCAGCAGCTCGGAGGCCATAGATACGCAGTATTTT. This codes for CASSSEAIDTQYF.

The V gene is TRBV5-6, the J gene TRBJ2-3; D unclear. This CDR3 spans 14 amino acids. The germline V gene encodes CDR1 SGHDT and CDR2 YYEEEE. V was shortened by 3 bases and J by 4 bases, with 12 bases between the two germline ends. The CDR3 loop is CASSSRRTSDTQYF. CDR3 in DNA: TGTGCCAGCAGCTCCCGCAGAACCTCAGATACGCAGTATTTT.